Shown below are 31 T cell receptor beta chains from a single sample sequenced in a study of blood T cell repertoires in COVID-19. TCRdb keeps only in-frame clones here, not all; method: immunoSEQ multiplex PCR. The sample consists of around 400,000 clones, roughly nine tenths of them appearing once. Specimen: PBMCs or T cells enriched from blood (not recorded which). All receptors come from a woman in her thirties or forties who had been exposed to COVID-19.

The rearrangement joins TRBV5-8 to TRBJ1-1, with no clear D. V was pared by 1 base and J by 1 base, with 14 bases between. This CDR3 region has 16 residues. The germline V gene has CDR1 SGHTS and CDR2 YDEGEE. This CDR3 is CASSLPSHRGNTEAFF. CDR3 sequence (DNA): TGTGCCAGCAGCTTGCCTTCCCATCGGGGGAACACTGAAGCTTTCTTT.

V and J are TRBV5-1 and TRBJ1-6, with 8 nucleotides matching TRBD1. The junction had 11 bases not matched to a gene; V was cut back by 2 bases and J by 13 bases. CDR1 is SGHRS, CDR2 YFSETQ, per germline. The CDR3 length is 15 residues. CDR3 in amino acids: CASSFTGTGGNPLHF. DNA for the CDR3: TGCGCCAGCAGCTTCACCGGGACAGGCGGGAACCCCCTCCACTTT.

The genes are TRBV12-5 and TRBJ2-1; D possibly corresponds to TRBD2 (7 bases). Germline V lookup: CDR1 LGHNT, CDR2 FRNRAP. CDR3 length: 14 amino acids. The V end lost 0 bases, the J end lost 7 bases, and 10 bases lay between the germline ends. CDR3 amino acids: CASGLVGGGNEQFF. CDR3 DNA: TGTGCTAGTGGTTTGGTAGGGGGAGGGAATGAGCAGTTCTTC.

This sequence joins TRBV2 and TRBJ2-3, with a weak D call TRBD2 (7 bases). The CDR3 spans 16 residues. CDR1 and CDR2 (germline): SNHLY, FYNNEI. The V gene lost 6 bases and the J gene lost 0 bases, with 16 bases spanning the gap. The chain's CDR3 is CASRIRGGASTDTQYF. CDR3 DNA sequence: TGTGCCAGCAGGATTAGGGGGGGCGCTAGCACAGATACGCAGTATTTT.

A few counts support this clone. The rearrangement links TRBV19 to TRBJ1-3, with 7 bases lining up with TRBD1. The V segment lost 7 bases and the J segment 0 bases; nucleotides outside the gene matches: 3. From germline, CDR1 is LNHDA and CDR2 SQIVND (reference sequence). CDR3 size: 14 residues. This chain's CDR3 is CASKDRYSGNTIYF. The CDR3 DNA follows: TGTGCCAGTAAGGACAGGTACTCTGGAAACACCATATATTTT. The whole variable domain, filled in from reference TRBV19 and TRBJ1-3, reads DGGITQSPKYLFRKEGQNVTLSCEQNLNHDAMYWYRQDPGQGLRLIYYSQIVNDFQKGDIAEGYSVSREKKESFPLTVTSAQKNPTAFYLCASKDRYSGNTIYFGEGSWLTVV.

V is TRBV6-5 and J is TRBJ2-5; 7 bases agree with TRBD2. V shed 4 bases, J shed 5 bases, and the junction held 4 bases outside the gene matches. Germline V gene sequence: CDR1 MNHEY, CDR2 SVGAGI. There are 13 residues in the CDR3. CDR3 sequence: CASSSVGGETQYF. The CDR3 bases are TGTGCCAGCAGTTCCGTGGGGGGGGAGACCCAGTACTTC.

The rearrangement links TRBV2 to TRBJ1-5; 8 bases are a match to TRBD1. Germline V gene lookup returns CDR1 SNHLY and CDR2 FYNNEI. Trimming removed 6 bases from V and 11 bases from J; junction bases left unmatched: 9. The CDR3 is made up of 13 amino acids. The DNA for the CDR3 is TGTGCCAGCAGCTATAGACAGGGGTCGGCCCAGCATTTT. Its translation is CASSYRQGSAQHF. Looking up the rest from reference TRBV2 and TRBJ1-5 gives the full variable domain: EPEVTQTPSHQVTQMGQEVILRCVPISNHLYFYWYRQILGQKVEFLVSFYNNEISEKSEIFDDQFSVERPDGSNFTLKIRSTKLEDSAMYFCASSYRQGSAQHFGDGTRLSIL.

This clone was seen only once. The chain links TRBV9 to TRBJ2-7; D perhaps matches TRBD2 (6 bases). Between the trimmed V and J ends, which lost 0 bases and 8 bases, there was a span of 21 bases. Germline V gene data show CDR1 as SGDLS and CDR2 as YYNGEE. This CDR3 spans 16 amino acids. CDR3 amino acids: CASSVGGRGKPSKQYF. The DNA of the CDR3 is TGTGCCAGCAGCGTAGGAGGGCGGGGAAAACCCTCCAAGCAGTACTTC.

The CDR3 coding sequence is TGTGCCTGGAGTACAACACTAAACACTGAAGCTTTCTTT. It encodes CAWSTTLNTEAFF. The rearrangement links TRBV30 to TRBJ1-1, with no clear D. The CDR3 runs 13 residues. Trimming took 2 bases from V and 2 from J, leaving 9 bases between them. The germline CDR1 and CDR2 sequences are GTSNPN and SVGIG (reference sequence).

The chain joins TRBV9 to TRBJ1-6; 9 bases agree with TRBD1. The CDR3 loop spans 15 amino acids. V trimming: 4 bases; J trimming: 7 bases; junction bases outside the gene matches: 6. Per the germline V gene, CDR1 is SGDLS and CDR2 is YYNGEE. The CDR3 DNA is TGTGCCAGCAGCCCCCAGACAGGGGGGAATTCACCCCTCCACTTT. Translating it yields CASSPQTGGNSPLHF.

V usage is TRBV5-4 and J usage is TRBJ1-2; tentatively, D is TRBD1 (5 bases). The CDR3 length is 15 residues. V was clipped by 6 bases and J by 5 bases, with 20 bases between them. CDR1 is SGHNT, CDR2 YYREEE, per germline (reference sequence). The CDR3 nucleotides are TGTGCCAGCACCTTTCGGGAGGGGTCCCCTTATGGCTACACCTTC. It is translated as CASTFREGSPYGYTF.

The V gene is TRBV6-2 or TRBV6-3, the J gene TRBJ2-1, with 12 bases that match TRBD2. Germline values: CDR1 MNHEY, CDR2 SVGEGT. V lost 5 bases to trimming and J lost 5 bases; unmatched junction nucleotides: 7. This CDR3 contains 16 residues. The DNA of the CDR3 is TGTGCCAGCAGTGCTCTAGCGGGGGGGTTCCACAATGAGCAGTTCTTC. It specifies CASSALAGGFHNEQFF.

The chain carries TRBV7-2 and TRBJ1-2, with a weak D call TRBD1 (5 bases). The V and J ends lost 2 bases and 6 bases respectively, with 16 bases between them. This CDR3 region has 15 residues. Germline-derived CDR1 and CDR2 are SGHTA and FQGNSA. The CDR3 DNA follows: TGTGCCAGCAGCTTAACAGTTACGGGGGACCATGGCTACACCTTC. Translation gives CASSLTVTGDHGYTF.

The CDR3 DNA is TGCGCCAGCAGCTTGGAGTTGTTGTCCAGTCGTACTGAGCAGTTCTTC. Encoded protein: CASSLELLSSRTEQFF. V gene TRBV5-1 combines with J gene TRBJ2-1; the D is unclear. The CDR3 has 16 residues. Trimming stripped 0 bases from V and 9 bases from J, with 19 bases between. Germline loops: CDR1 SGHRS, CDR2 YFSETQ.

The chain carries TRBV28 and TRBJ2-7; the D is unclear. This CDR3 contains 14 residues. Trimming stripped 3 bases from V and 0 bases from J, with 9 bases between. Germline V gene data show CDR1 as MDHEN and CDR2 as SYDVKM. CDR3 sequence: CASSFVYGSYEQYF. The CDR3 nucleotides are TGTGCCAGCAGTTTCGTCTACGGCTCCTACGAGCAGTACTTC.

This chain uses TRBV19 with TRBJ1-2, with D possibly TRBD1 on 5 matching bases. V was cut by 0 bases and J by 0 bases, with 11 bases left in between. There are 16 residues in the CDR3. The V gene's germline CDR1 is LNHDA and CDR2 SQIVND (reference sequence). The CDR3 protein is CASSIDLATANYGYTF. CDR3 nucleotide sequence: TGTGCCAGTAGTATAGATCTTGCGACAGCTAACTATGGCTACACCTTC.

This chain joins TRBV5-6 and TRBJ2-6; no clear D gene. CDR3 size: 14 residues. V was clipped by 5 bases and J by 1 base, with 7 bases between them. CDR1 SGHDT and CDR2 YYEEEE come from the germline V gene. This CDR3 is CASRLISGANVLTF. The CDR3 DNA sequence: TGTGCCAGCAGATTAATATCTGGGGCCAACGTCCTGACTTTC.

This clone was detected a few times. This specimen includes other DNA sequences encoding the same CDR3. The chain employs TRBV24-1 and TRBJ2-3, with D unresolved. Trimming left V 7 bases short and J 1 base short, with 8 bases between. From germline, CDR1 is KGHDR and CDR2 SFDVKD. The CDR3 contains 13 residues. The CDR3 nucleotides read TGTGCCACCAGGGGCACAGGCACAGATACGCAGTATTTT. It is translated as CATRGTGTDTQYF.

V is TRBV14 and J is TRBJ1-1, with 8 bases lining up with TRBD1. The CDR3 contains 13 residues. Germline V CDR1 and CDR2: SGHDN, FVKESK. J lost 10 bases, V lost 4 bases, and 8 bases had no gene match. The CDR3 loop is CASSPFGTGVAFF. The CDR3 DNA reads TGTGCCAGCAGCCCTTTCGGGACAGGTGTAGCTTTCTTT.

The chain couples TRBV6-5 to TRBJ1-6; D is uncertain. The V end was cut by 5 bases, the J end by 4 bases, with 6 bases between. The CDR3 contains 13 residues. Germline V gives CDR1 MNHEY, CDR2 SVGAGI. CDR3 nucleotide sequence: TGTGCCAGCAGTCGAGGATATAATTCACCCCTCCACTTT. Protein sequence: CASSRGYNSPLHF.

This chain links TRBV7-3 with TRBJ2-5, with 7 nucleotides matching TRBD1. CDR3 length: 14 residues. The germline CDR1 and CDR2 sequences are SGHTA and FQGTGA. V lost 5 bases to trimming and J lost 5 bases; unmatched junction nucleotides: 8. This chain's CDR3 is CASSPQGNTETQYF. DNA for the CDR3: TGTGCCAGCAGCCCACAGGGGAATACGGAGACCCAGTACTTC.

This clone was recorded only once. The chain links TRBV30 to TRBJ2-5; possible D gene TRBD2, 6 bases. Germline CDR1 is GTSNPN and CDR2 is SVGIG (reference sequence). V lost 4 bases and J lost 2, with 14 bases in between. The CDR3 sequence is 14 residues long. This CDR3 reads CAWTTGSRQETQYF. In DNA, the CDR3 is TGTGCCTGGACTACCGGGAGCCGGCAAGAGACCCAGTACTTC.

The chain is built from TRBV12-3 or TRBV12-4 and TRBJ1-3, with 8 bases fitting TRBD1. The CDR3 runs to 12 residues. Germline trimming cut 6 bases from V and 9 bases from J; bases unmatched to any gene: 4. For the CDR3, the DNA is TGTGCCAGCAGATCTCAGGGGGCCACCATATATTTT. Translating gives CASRSQGATIYF.

The CDR3 DNA follows: TGTGCCAGCAAAGTTGCAGGAGCAGGGAAAACTGAAGCTTTCTTT. Translated: CASKVAGAGKTEAFF. The chain has TRBV6-5 and TRBJ1-1, with a weak D call TRBD1 (5 bases). With 7 bases removed from V and 5 bases from J, the gap between germline ends came to 20 bases. CDR1 and CDR2 (germline): MNHEY, SVGAGI. This CDR3 is built from 15 residues.

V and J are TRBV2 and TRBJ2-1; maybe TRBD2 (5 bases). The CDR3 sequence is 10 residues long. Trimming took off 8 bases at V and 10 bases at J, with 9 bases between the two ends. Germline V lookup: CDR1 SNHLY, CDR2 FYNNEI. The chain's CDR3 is CASGPGEQFF. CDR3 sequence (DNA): TGTGCCAGCGGTCCGGGAGAGCAGTTCTTC. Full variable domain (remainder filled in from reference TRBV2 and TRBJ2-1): EPEVTQTPSHQVTQMGQEVILRCVPISNHLYFYWYRQILGQKVEFLVSFYNNEISEKSEIFDDQFSVERPDGSNFTLKIRSTKLEDSAMYFCASGPGEQFFGPGTRLTVL.

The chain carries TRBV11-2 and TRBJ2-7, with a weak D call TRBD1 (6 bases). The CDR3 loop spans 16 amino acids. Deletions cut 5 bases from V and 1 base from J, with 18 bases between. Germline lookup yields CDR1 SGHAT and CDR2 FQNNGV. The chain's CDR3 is CASSPGPGQPSYEQYF. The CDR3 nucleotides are TGTGCCAGCAGCCCAGGCCCCGGACAGCCGTCCTACGAGCAGTACTTC.

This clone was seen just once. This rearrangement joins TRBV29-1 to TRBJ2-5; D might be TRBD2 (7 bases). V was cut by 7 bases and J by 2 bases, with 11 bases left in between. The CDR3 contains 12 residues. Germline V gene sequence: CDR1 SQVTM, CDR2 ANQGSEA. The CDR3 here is CSGGGGQETQYF. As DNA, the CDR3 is TGCAGCGGAGGGGGAGGGCAAGAGACCCAGTACTTC.

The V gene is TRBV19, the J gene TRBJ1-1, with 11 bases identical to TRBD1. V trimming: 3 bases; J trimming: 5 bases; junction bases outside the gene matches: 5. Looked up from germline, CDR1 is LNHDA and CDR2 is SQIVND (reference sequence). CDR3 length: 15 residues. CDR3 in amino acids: CASSIDRDRGTEAFF. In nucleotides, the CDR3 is TGTGCCAGTAGTATTGACCGGGACAGGGGGACTGAAGCTTTCTTT.

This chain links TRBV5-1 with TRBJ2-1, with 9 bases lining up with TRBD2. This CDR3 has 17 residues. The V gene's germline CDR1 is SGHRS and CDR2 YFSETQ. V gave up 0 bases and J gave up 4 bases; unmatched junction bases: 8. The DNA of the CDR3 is TGCGCCAGCAGCTTGGGGGGTAGCGGGAGAGTATACAATGAGCAGTTCTTC. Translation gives CASSLGGSGRVYNEQFF.

CDR3 sequence (DNA): TGTGCCAGCAGTGCTGGGACAGGGGCTGAGGGAGAAAAACTGTTTTTT. This encodes CASSAGTGAEGEKLFF. The rearrangement links TRBV6-1 to TRBJ1-4; 10 bases are a match to TRBD1. Trimming took 4 bases from V and 8 from J; bases not matched to a gene: 10. CDR3 size: 16 residues. Germline V gives CDR1 MNHNS, CDR2 SASEGT.

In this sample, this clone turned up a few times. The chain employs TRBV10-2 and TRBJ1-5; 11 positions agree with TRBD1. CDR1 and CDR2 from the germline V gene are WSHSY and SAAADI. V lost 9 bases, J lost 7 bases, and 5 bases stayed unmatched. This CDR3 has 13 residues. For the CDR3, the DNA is TGCGCCAGTGGGACAGGGGGAGGGCAGCCCCAGCATTTT. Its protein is CASGTGGGQPQHF.